This T cell receptor beta chain appears in the sequencing data of a study of response to subunit inactivated influenza vaccine. Study observations and caveats: Each seasonal influenza vaccination, the authors suggested, recruits few new T cells.

The CDR3 has 14 residues. The V end lost 7 bases, the J end lost 5 bases, and 17 bases lay between the germline ends. Germline values: CDR1 MNHNS, CDR2 SASEGT. In its sample, this clonotype was seen many times. Its antigen is currently unknown. TCRdb itself ran the RT-PCR reads through MiXCR, one entry per CDR3 protein. The sample consists of over 750,000 distinct CDR3 sequences, 21% of them appearing once. The source is a man aged 50 or older who received an inactivated influenza vaccine. This chain uses TRBV6-1 with TRBJ1-1; D call uncertain. Specimen: PBMCs from blood, collected more than 4 days after vaccination. The chain's CDR3 is CASKKPGPVTEAFF. CDR3 sequence (DNA): TGTGCCAGCAAAAAGCCGGGCCCGGTTACTGAAGCTTTCTTT.